The rows below give T cell receptor beta chains drawn from one sample of a study of blood T cell repertoires in COVID-19. Profiling relied on immunoSEQ multiplex PCR, and the TCRdb table lists in-frame clones only, not all of them. Of approximately 180,000 clones in the sample, about 85% were seen once. Sample: peripheral blood. Source of these receptors: a person aged 65 to 85 with COVID-19, enrolled during active disease. Each CDR3 is given with its conserved first and last residue.

cdr3_length j_call v_call cdr3_aa
17 TRBJ1-2 TRBV10-3 CAISPDRGHEANYGYTF
13 TRBJ2-7 TRBV5-1 CASSLRSSYEQYF
13 TRBJ1-2 TRBV2 CASSGRGVYGYTF
12 TRBJ2-7 TRBV28 CASSPAGNEQYF
12 TRBJ1-1 TRBV19 CASSSGGPEAFF
17 TRBJ2-1 TRBV7-6 CASSSSGTSSSYNEQFF
13 TRBJ1-5 TRBV20-1 CSAIDLSNQPQHF
16 TRBJ2-1 TRBV7-3 CASSQDGGLAGGRQFF
13 TRBJ2-5 TRBV7-2 CASRKRGQETQYF
13 TRBJ1-4 TRBV29-1 CSGAGTTNEKLFF
12 TRBJ2-1 TRBV29-1 CSATGGYNEQFF
17 TRBJ1-6 TRBV3-1/TRBV3-2 CASSQEPGNSYNSPLHF
15 TRBJ1-2 TRBV7-9 CASSLDRASNYGYTF
13 TRBJ1-4 TRBV5-1 CASSFAGREKLFF
15 TRBJ1-3 TRBV5-1 CASSPRTGGRNTIYF
15 TRBJ1-6 TRBV28 CASSKRTGYVSPLHF
14 TRBJ2-1 TRBV18 CASTPSGAYNEQFF
14 TRBJ2-7 TRBV9 CASSPRGGSYEQYF
18 TRBJ1-1 TRBV3-1/TRBV3-2 CASSPRTGAAALNTEAFF
14 TRBJ1-1 TRBV4-3 CASSQNRAGTEAFF
12 TRBJ2-7 TRBV28 CASRQQGLGQYF
14 TRBJ1-4 TRBV29-1 CSVNPGQGSEKLFF
15 TRBJ2-7 TRBV25-1 CASSALGLDSAEQYF
15 TRBJ2-7 TRBV28 CASNHGDRERYEQYF
15 TRBJ1-5 TRBV28 CASSPRGGQVQPQHF
15 TRBJ1-2 TRBV10-3 CAISPKPGIRAGYTF
15 TRBJ2-3 TRBV7-3 CASSLTSGETDTQYF
18 TRBJ1-6 TRBV28 CASSFWRGLGQGDSPLHF
17 TRBJ2-7 TRBV5-1 CASKSGTGVSSSYEQYF
14 TRBJ1-4 TRBV2 CASSQNRAKEKLFF
15 TRBJ1-1 TRBV15 CATSRTGVFPPEAFF
14 TRBJ2-5 TRBV5-1 CASSSGTGEETQYF
12 TRBJ2-7 TRBV2 CASRSSGYEQYF
15 TRBJ2-1 TRBV28 CASSFLAGQYNEQFF
15 TRBJ2-2 TRBV5-1 CARTPGRRNTGELFF
14 TRBJ1-6 TRBV6-5 CASSEGAGNSPLHF
15 TRBJ2-7 TRBV7-2 CASSLAPGPSYEQYF
11 TRBJ2-7 TRBV29-1 CSARGSYEQYF
16 TRBJ1-1 TRBV18 CASSPRGPGTNTEAFF
15 TRBJ2-7 TRBV29-1 CSVQPGQGAPYEQYF
15 TRBJ2-5 TRBV7-8 CASSTERLAGVTQYF
16 TRBJ2-3 TRBV28 CASSFEGVSKTDTQYF
14 TRBJ1-1 TRBV9 CASSVVRGGTEAFF
16 TRBJ1-1 TRBV5-8 CASSLASLGANTEAFF
11 TRBJ1-3 TRBV28 CASSLRRTIYF
14 TRBJ2-2 TRBV6-4 CASSHGGRNGELFF
16 TRBJ2-1 TRBV9 CASSVESSGGYNEQFF
12 TRBJ2-3 TRBV12-3/TRBV12-4 CASSSLTDTQYF
14 TRBJ2-3 TRBV6-2/TRBV6-3 CASSLRRVRDTQYF